These 15 T cell receptor beta chains were sequenced from one sample in a study of early T cells in non-severe SARS-CoV-2 infection. MiXCR was run by TCRdb on the 5' RACE reads, yielding one entry per CDR3 protein. The data hold tens of thousands of distinct CDR3 sequences, with 8% to 10% observed a single time. Sequenced input: whole blood. All receptors derive from an adult who was a healthcare worker with PCR-confirmed SARS-CoV-2 infection or an uninfected control (not recorded which).

The chain employs TRBV29-1 and TRBJ2-1, with 13 bases that match TRBD2. The CDR3 runs to 14 residues. From germline, CDR1 is SQVTM and CDR2 ANQGSEA. With V trimmed by 7 bases and J by 8 bases, 8 bases remained unmatched. The chain's CDR3 is CSAFGTSGVDEQFF. The CDR3 nucleotides read TGCAGCGCCTTTGGGACTAGCGGGGTCGATGAGCAGTTCTTC.

The chain links TRBV12-3 or TRBV12-4 to TRBJ2-5, with D unresolved. The CDR3 consists of 13 residues. Between the trimmed V and J ends, which lost 1 base and 9 bases, there was a span of 12 bases. The chain's CDR3 is CASSLVSGAAQYF. CDR3 nucleotide sequence: TGTGCCAGCAGTTTAGTATCAGGCGCGGCCCAGTACTTC.

Regarding this clonotype: This may stem from a read error, because a much larger clone lies one nucleotide away. The chain recombines TRBV6-1 with TRBJ2-5, with a possible D match to TRBD2 (6 bases). The V gene's germline CDR1 is MNHNS and CDR2 SASEGT. Trimming took off 0 bases at V and 2 bases at J, with 22 bases between the two ends. This CDR3 has 19 residues. CDR3 loop: CASSEALLLTSPLQETQYF. Here the CDR3 DNA reads TGTGCCAGCAGTGAAGCGCTTCTTCTTACTAGCCCATTACAAGAGACCCAGTACTTC.

Remarks on this clonotype: One junction end does not reproduce the germline sequence, and a read error may be involved. The chain has TRBV5-1 and TRBJ1-5; D is unresolved. CDR1 and CDR2 from the germline V gene are SGHRS and YFSETQ. The length of the CDR3 is 16 residues. CDR3 protein: CSSSLGDPYSNQPQHF. The CDR3 DNA is TGCTCCAGCAGCTTGGGAGACCCGTATAGCAATCAGCCCCAGCATTTT.

The sample holds many counts of this clonotype. The V and J genes are TRBV7-2 and TRBJ2-1; 7 positions match TRBD2. Germline-derived CDR1 and CDR2 are SGHTA and FQGNSA. The CDR3 runs to 13 residues. V lost 4 bases to trimming and J lost 7 bases; unmatched junction nucleotides: 4. The CDR3 bases are TGTGCCAGCAGCTCGGGACTATTTAATGAGCAGTTCTTC. It translates to CASSSGLFNEQFF.

This clonotype was observed a handful of times. The chain has TRBV6-5 and TRBJ2-1; 9 nucleotides line up with TRBD1. Germline-derived CDR1 and CDR2 are MNHEY and SVGAGI. The V gene end was trimmed by 7 bases and the J gene end by 7 bases; junction bases not matched to a gene: 8. The CDR3 contains 14 residues. The CDR3 bases are TGTGCCAGCAAGCGGGACAGGGTAGGGAATGAGCAGTTCTTC. Translated, it gives CASKRDRVGNEQFF.

The table lists this clonotype with many counts. The chain links TRBV6-5 to TRBJ2-5; 7 bases match TRBD1. Germline CDR1 reads MNHEY; CDR2 reads SVGAGI. V lost 6 bases and J lost 2; bases outside the gene matches: 3. This CDR3 comprises 13 residues. The CDR3 region is CASSTGQQETQYF. The DNA of the CDR3 is TGTGCCAGCAGCACGGGACAGCAAGAGACCCAGTACTTC.

About this clonotype itself: The junction and the germline gene differ at one end; a read error may be behind it. The chain joins TRBV7-8 to TRBJ2-1, with 8 bases aligning to TRBD1. The CDR3 is made up of 17 amino acids. Germline values: CDR1 SGHVS, CDR2 FQNEAQ. CDR3 sequence reads: CASRDTRWTGTYIEQFF. CDR3 nucleotides: TGTGCCAGCAGGGACACCCGCTGGACAGGGACCTACATTGAGCAGTTCTTC.

Ten or more counts support this clonotype. The chain is built from TRBV10-3 and TRBJ2-7; 9 positions match TRBD2. V was pared by 6 bases and J by 0 bases, with 3 bases of the junction left unmatched. This CDR3 region has 14 residues. Germline CDR1 is ENHRY and CDR2 is SYGVKD. As DNA, the CDR3 is TGTGCCATCAGGGGACTAGCAGGCTCCTACGAGCAGTACTTC. As protein: CAIRGLAGSYEQYF.

With regard to this clonotype: No conserved phenylalanine or tryptophan is present at the end of the CDR3, so a read error is the likely explanation. This chain uses TRBV7-3 with TRBJ2-3, with D possibly being TRBD1 or TRBD2 (6 bases each). The CDR3 totals 14 residues. Deletions cut 0 bases from V and 4 bases from J, with 8 bases between. From germline, CDR1 is SGHTA and CDR2 FQGTGA. CDR3 in amino acids: CASSLTGGADTQYS. CDR3 nucleotides: TGTGCCAGCAGCTTAACGGGGGGCGCAGATACGCAGTATTCT.

This clonotype came up a few times. CDR3 region: CASSYGPGSTNEKLFF. The CDR3 DNA follows: TGTGCCAGCAGTTATGGGCCGGGCTCAACTAATGAAAAACTGTTTTTT. This sequence joins TRBV6-6 and TRBJ1-4; D gene unclear. Germline V gives CDR1 MNHNY, CDR2 SVGAGI (reference sequence). V was cut by 3 bases and J by 0 bases, with 11 bases left in between. The CDR3 is 16 amino acids.

V is TRBV9 and J is TRBJ2-7; 8 bases are a match to TRBD2. V lost 2 bases and J lost 4; bases outside the gene matches: 5. CDR1 is SGDLS and CDR2 is YYNGEE in the germline V gene. The CDR3 spans 14 residues. CDR3 loop: CASSVTGGPYEQYF. The CDR3 coding sequence is TGTGCCAGCAGCGTCACGGGAGGGCCTTACGAGCAGTACTTC.

Details on this clonotype: With a much larger clone just one base away, this may be a read error. This chain connects TRBV6-6 to TRBJ1-1; D unresolved. The CDR3 has 14 residues. Deletions cut 7 bases from V and 5 bases from J, with 17 bases between. CDR1 is MNHNY and CDR2 is SVGAGI in the germline V gene (reference sequence). In DNA, the CDR3 is TGTGCCAGCATCAACCTCTCCAGTGGAACTGAAGCTTTCTTT. Its translation: CASINLSSGTEAFF.

The chain has TRBV20-1 and TRBJ2-1; D perhaps matches TRBD2 (6 bases). V lost 1 base and J 3 bases, leaving 10 bases between the germline ends. The CDR3 has 14 amino acids. CDR1 is DFQATT and CDR2 is SNEGSKA in the germline V gene (reference sequence). CDR3 sequence reads: CSARALADYNEQFF. The CDR3 DNA sequence: TGCAGTGCTAGAGCACTAGCAGACTACAATGAGCAGTTCTTC.

Many counts were recorded for this clonotype. This chain joins TRBV4-3 and TRBJ2-2, with no clear D. Germline assignment: CDR1 LGHNA and CDR2 YSLEER. The CDR3 consists of 14 residues. Deletions cut 8 bases from V and 2 bases from J, with 12 bases between. CDR3 sequence: CASGEELNTGELFF. CDR3 bases: TGCGCCAGCGGGGAAGAACTCAACACCGGGGAGCTGTTTTTT.